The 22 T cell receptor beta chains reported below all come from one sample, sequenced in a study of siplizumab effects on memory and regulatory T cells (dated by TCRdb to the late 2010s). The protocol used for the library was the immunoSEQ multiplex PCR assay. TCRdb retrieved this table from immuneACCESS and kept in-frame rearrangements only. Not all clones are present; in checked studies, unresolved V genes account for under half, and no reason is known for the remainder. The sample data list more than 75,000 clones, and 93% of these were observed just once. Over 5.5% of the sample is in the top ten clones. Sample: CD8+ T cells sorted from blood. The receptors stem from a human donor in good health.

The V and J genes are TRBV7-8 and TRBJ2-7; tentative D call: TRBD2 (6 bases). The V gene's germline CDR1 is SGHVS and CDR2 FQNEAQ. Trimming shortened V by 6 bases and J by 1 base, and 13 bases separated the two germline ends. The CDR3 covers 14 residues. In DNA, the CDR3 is TGTGCCAGCAGTCCGGCGGGGCCTTCCTACGAGCAGTACTTC. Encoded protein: CASSPAGPSYEQYF.

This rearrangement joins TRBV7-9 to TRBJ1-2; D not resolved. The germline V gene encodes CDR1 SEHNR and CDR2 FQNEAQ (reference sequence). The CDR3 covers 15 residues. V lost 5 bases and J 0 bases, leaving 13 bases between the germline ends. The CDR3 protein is CASSRPGGTNYGYTF. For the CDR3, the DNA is TGTGCCAGCAGCCGCCCCGGAGGAACTAACTATGGCTACACCTTC.

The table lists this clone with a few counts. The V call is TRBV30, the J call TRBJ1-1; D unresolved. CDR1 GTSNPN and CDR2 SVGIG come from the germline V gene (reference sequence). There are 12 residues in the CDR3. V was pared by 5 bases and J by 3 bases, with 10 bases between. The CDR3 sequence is CAWDPSHTEAFF. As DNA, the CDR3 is TGTGCCTGGGATCCGTCCCACACTGAAGCTTTCTTT. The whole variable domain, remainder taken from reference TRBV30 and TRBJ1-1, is SQTIHQWPATLVQPVGSPLSLECTVEGTSNPNLYWYRQAAGRGLQLLFYSVGIGQISSEVPQNLSASRPQDRQFILSSKKLLLSDSGFYLCAWDPSHTEAFFGQGTRLTVV.

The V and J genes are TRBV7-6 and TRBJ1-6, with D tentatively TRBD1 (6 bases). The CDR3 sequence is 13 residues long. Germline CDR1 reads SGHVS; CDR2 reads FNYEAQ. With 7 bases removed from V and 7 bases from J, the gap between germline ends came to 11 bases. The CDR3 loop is CASTQGGNSPLHF. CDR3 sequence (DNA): TGTGCCAGCACACAAGGGGGAAATTCACCCCTCCACTTT.

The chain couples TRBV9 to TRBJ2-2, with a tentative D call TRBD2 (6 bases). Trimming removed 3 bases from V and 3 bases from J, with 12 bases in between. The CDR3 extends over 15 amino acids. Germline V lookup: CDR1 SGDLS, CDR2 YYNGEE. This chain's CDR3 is CASSDLSGHTGELFF. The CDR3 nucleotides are TGTGCCAGCAGCGACCTTAGCGGACACACCGGGGAGCTGTTTTTT.

CDR3 amino acids: CASSLSLEADTQYF. CDR3 DNA: TGTGCCAGCAGTTTATCCCTGGAGGCCGATACGCAGTATTTT. This sequence joins TRBV28 and TRBJ2-3, with D possibly TRBD2 on 5 matching bases. The CDR3 has 14 residues. Trimming pared 1 base from V and 6 bases from J, leaving 11 bases between. Per the germline V gene, CDR1 is MDHEN and CDR2 is SYDVKM. Combining the CDR3 with reference TRBV28 and TRBJ2-3 gives the whole variable domain DVKVTQSSRYLVKRTGEKVFLECVQDMDHENMFWYRQDPGLGLRLIYFSYDVKMKEKGDIPEGYSVSREKKERFSLILESASTNQTSMYLCASSLSLEADTQYFGPGTRLTVL.

This chain's CDR3 is CASSQDQGAGWWPQHF. The CDR3 coding sequence is TGCGCCAGCAGCCAAGATCAGGGGGCGGGGTGGTGGCCCCAGCATTTT. This rearrangement joins TRBV4-1 to TRBJ1-5; 8 bases agree with TRBD1. Trimming removed 0 bases from V and 9 bases from J; junction bases left unmatched: 10. The CDR3 runs to 16 residues. Germline assignment: CDR1 MGHRA and CDR2 YSYEKL.

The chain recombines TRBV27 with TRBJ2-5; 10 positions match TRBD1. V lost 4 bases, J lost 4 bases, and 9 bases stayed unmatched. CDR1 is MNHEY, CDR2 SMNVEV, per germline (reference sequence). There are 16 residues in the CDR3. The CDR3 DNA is TGTGCCAGCAGTTCCCTACCGACAGGGGGCTCAGAGACCCAGTACTTC. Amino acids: CASSSLPTGGSETQYF.

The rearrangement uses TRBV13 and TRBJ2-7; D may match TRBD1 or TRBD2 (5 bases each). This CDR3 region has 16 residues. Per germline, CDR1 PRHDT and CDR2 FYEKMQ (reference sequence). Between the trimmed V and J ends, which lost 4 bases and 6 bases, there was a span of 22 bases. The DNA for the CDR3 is TGTGCCAGCAGCTGGGAAGGGACGAAGCAGGGTAGCGAGCAGTACTTC. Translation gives CASSWEGTKQGSEQYF.

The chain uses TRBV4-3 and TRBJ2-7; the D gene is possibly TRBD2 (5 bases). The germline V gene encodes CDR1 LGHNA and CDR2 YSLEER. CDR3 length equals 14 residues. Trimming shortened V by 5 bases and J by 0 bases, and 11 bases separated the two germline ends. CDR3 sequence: CASSSAVHSYEQYF. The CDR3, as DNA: TGCGCCAGCAGCTCAGCGGTTCACTCCTACGAGCAGTACTTC.

The CDR3 region has the DNA TGTGCCAGTAGTAACGGACTACGAAACACCATATATTTT. Amino acid sequence: CASSNGLRNTIYF. This chain uses TRBV19 with TRBJ1-3; no clear D gene. With 4 bases removed from V and 5 bases from J, the gap between germline ends came to 9 bases. The CDR3 is 13 residues long. CDR1 LNHDA and CDR2 SQIVND come from the germline V gene (reference sequence).

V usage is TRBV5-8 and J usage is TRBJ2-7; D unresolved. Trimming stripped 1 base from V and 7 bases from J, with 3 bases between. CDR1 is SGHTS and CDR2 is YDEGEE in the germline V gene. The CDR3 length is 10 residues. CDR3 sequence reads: CASSLREQYF. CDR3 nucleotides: TGTGCCAGCAGCTTGAGGGAGCAGTACTTC.

The CDR3 loop is CASMGDTTYEQYF. The CDR3 DNA is TGTGCCAGCATGGGGGACACAACCTACGAGCAGTACTTC. The V gene is TRBV27, the J gene TRBJ2-7; possibly TRBD1 for D (6 bases). V was clipped by 7 bases and J by 2 bases, with 12 bases between them. The CDR3 is 13 residues long. Germline V CDR1 and CDR2: MNHEY, SMNVEV (reference sequence).

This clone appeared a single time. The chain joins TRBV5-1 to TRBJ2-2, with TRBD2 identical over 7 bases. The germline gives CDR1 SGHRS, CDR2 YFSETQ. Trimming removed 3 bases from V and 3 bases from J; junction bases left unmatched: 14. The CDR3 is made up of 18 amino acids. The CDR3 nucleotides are TGCGCCAGCAGCTCCTCGTTCTCCGGGAGGACCTACACCGGGGAGCTGTTTTTT. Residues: CASSSSFSGRTYTGELFF.

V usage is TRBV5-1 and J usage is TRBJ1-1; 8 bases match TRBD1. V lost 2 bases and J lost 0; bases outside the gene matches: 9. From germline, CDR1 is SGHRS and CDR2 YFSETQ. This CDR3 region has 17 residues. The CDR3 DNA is TGCGCCAGCAGCTTACTCAGACAGGGGAGTATGAACACTGAAGCTTTCTTT. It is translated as CASSLLRQGSMNTEAFF.

DNA of the CDR3: TGTGCCAGTAGTATCGGGGGCTCTGGCTACACCTTC. This codes for CASSIGGSGYTF. The chain combines TRBV19 with TRBJ1-2; D might be TRBD1 (6 bases). CDR1 is LNHDA, CDR2 SQIVND, per germline (reference sequence). With 3 bases removed from V and 7 bases from J, the gap between germline ends came to 9 bases. The CDR3 sequence is 12 residues long.

The CDR3 nucleotides are TGTGCCAGCAGCTTAGTGGGTCACCAGGGGAACACCGGGGAGCTGTTTTTT. Amino acid sequence: CASSLVGHQGNTGELFF. J is TRBJ2-2 and V is TRBV7-6; D may be TRBD1 (5 bases). CDR3 length: 17 residues. Trimming stripped 1 base from V and 1 base from J, with 13 bases between. CDR1 and CDR2 from the germline V gene are SGHVS and FNYEAQ.

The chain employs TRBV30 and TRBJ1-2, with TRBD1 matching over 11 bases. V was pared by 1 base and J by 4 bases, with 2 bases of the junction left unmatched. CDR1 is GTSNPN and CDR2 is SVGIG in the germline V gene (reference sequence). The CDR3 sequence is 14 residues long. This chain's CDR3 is CAWSAGQGAYGYTF. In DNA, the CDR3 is TGTGCCTGGAGTGCAGGACAGGGGGCCTATGGCTACACCTTC. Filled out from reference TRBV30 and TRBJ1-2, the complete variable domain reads SQTIHQWPATLVQPVGSPLSLECTVEGTSNPNLYWYRQAAGRGLQLLFYSVGIGQISSEVPQNLSASRPQDRQFILSSKKLLLSDSGFYLCAWSAGQGAYGYTFGSGTRLTVV.

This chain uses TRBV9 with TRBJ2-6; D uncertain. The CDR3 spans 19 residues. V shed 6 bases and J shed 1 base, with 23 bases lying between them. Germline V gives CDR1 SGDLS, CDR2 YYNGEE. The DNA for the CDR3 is TGTGCCAGCAACCCCGTGGGCTTTTACTCCCTGTCTGGGGCCAACGTCCTGACTTTC. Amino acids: CASNPVGFYSLSGANVLTF.

CDR3 DNA: TGTGCCAGCAGTTTAACCGAAGGGGTTGGTGCTAACTATGGCTACACCTTC. Amino acids: CASSLTEGVGANYGYTF. V usage is TRBV27 and J usage is TRBJ1-2, with D maybe TRBD1 (5 bases). The germline CDR1 and CDR2 sequences are MNHEY and SMNVEV (reference sequence). Trimming shortened V by 2 bases and J by 0 bases, and 16 bases separated the two germline ends. The CDR3 is 17 residues long.

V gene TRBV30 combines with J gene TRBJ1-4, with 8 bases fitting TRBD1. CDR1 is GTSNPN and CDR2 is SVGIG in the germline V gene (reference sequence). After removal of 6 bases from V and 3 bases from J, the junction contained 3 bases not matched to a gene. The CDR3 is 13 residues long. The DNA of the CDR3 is TGTGCCTGTACACAGGGGGCTAATGAAAAACTGTTTTTT. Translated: CACTQGANEKLFF.

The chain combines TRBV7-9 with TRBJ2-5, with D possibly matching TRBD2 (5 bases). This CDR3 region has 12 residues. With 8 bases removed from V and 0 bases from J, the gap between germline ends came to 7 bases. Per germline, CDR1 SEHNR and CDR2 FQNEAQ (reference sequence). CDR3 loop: CASEGNQETQYF. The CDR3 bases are TGTGCCAGCGAGGGTAACCAAGAGACCCAGTACTTC.